The 32 T cell receptor beta chains below come from one sample, sequenced in a study of blood T cell repertoires in COVID-19. Method: immunoSEQ multiplex PCR; TCRdb's copy keeps in-frame clones and lacks some. The repertoire has 350,000 to 400,000 clones, about 88% of them found once; the top ten carry 1.2%. Specimen: PBMCs or T cells enriched from blood (not recorded which). The receptors were gathered from a woman under 30 who had recovered from COVID-19.

CDR3 coding DNA: TGTGCCAGCAGCTTGTGGACTAGCGGGGAAGAGACCCAGTACTTC. Translation: CASSLWTSGEETQYF. This chain uses TRBV7-9 with TRBJ2-5; 12 nucleotides match TRBD2. V was clipped by 3 bases and J by 3 bases; unmatched bases: 2. Per the germline V gene, CDR1 is SEHNR and CDR2 is FQNEAQ (reference sequence). CDR3 size: 15 residues.

The genes are TRBV5-1 and TRBJ2-3; D is undetermined. There are 14 residues in the CDR3. With 0 bases removed from V and 4 bases from J, the gap between germline ends came to 9 bases. The germline gives CDR1 SGHRS, CDR2 YFSETQ. The CDR3 here is CASSLVSRADTQYF. In DNA, the CDR3 is TGCGCCAGCAGCTTGGTGTCCCGCGCAGATACGCAGTATTTT. Supplemented by reference TRBV5-1 and TRBJ2-3, the full variable domain reads KAGVTQTPRYLIKTRGQQVTLSCSPISGHRSVSWYQQTPGQGLQFLFEYFSETQRNKGNFPGRFSGRQFSNSRSEMNVSTLELGDSALYLCASSLVSRADTQYFGPGTRLTVL.

This sequence joins TRBV7-2 and TRBJ2-2, with unresolved D. The V end was cut by 7 bases, the J end by 2 bases, with 14 bases between. Germline V gene data show CDR1 as SGHTA and CDR2 as FQGNSA. The CDR3 has 15 residues. This CDR3 is CASNPFDTNTGELFF. The CDR3 bases are TGTGCCAGCAACCCATTCGACACCAACACCGGGGAGCTGTTTTTT.

The genes are TRBV5-8 and TRBJ2-1, with no clear D. This CDR3 has 16 amino acids. The ends were cut back, 0 bases at V and 0 bases at J, with 10 bases in the middle. Germline CDR1 and CDR2: SGHTS and YDEGEE. The DNA for the CDR3 is TGTGCCAGCAGCTTGGGCGGAGTGATCTCCTACAATGAGCAGTTCTTC. Translating gives CASSLGGVISYNEQFF.

The rearrangement joins TRBV4-1 to TRBJ2-7; 8 bases align to TRBD1. After removal of 0 bases from V and 7 bases from J, the junction contained 8 bases not matched to a gene. This CDR3 is 15 amino acids long. Germline assignment: CDR1 MGHRA and CDR2 YSYEKL. The CDR3 DNA is TGCGCCAGCAGCCAAGATATAGAGACAGGGGTTGAGCAGTACTTC. It specifies CASSQDIETGVEQYF.

The rearrangement links TRBV7-9 to TRBJ2-7, with a possible D match to TRBD2 (6 bases). The CDR3 has 13 residues. Germline-derived CDR1 and CDR2 are SEHNR and FQNEAQ (reference sequence). V gave up 1 base and J gave up 6 bases, with 10 bases separating them. The CDR3 DNA sequence: TGTGCCAGCAGCTTAGGGGGCGGGGCCGAGCAGTACTTC. Encoded protein: CASSLGGGAEQYF.

This clone was seen only once. The V call is TRBV7-9, the J call TRBJ1-5; D is undetermined. V gave up 5 bases and J gave up 1 base, with 12 bases separating them. CDR3 length equals 15 residues. Germline values: CDR1 SEHNR, CDR2 FQNEAQ (reference sequence). CDR3 protein: CASSPGSWSNQPQHF. The CDR3, as DNA: TGTGCCAGCAGCCCGGGGTCTTGGAGCAATCAGCCCCAGCATTTT.

The rearrangement uses TRBV5-1 and TRBJ2-3; TRBD1 matches at 8 bases. V shed 5 bases, J shed 6 bases, and the junction held 8 bases outside the gene matches. CDR1 is SGHRS, CDR2 YFSETQ, per germline. The CDR3 sequence is 14 residues long. This CDR3 reads CASRTGAPGDTQYF. The DNA of the CDR3 is TGCGCCAGCAGGACAGGGGCCCCCGGGGATACGCAGTATTTT.

The CDR3 loop reads CASSPSGGAAYTGELFF. The CDR3 coding sequence is TGCGCCAGCAGTCCGAGCGGGGGGGCCGCGTACACCGGGGAGCTGTTTTTT. The V and J genes are TRBV10-2 and TRBJ2-2; TRBD2 agrees at 10 bases. CDR3 length: 17 residues. V dropped 5 bases and J dropped 3; count of bases not matched to a gene: 9. CDR1 WSHSY and CDR2 SAAADI come from the germline V gene.

The chain carries TRBV6-5 and TRBJ1-6; 8 bases fit TRBD1. CDR3 length: 14 residues. The V gene end was trimmed by 5 bases and the J gene end by 10 bases; junction bases not matched to a gene: 7. CDR1 and CDR2 (germline): MNHEY, SVGAGI. This CDR3 is CASSLDRGGSPLHF. CDR3 nucleotide sequence: TGTGCCAGCAGTCTCGACAGGGGAGGGTCACCCCTCCACTTT.

V gene TRBV28 combines with J gene TRBJ1-5, with D hard to call. The CDR3 extends over 14 amino acids. The V end was cut by 0 bases, the J end by 5 bases, with 8 bases between. The germline CDR1 and CDR2 sequences are MDHEN and SYDVKM. The CDR3 DNA follows: TGTGCCAGCAGTTTATGGCAGGTAGATCAGCCCCAGCATTTT. It is translated as CASSLWQVDQPQHF.

J is TRBJ2-7 and V is TRBV7-2; 7 positions agree with TRBD1. V dropped 4 bases and J dropped 2; count of bases not matched to a gene: 5. The CDR3 runs 14 residues. The V gene's germline CDR1 is SGHTA and CDR2 FQGNSA. This chain's CDR3 is CASSSGTVAYEQYF. The CDR3 nucleotides are TGTGCCAGCAGCTCCGGGACAGTAGCCTACGAGCAGTACTTC.

The chain recombines TRBV6-5 with TRBJ1-1; D is unclear. Germline V gives CDR1 MNHEY, CDR2 SVGAGI. The CDR3 length is 13 residues. Trimming took 7 bases from V and 3 from J, leaving 12 bases between them. The CDR3 nucleotides read TGTGCCAGCAATTCGTGGGCCCACACTGAAGCTTTCTTT. Translated, it gives CASNSWAHTEAFF.

This chain connects TRBV12-3 or TRBV12-4 to TRBJ1-4, with D uncertain. With 4 bases removed from V and 4 bases from J, the gap between germline ends came to 4 bases. The CDR3 has 12 residues. The CDR3 loop is CASSYLNEKLFF. Here the CDR3 DNA reads TGTGCCAGCAGTTATCTTAATGAAAAACTGTTTTTT.

The rearrangement joins TRBV2 to TRBJ1-5; no firm D call. Germline CDR1 and CDR2: SNHLY and FYNNEI. CDR3 length equals 12 residues. Trimming cost V 8 bases and J 9 bases, with 14 bases left between them. CDR3 sequence reads: CASGSGKGPQHF. Here the CDR3 DNA reads TGTGCCAGCGGTTCGGGAAAGGGGCCCCAGCATTTT.

The count of this clone is one. The gene calls are TRBV28 and TRBJ2-7, with TRBD1 matching over 8 bases. Per the germline V gene, CDR1 is MDHEN and CDR2 is SYDVKM. V lost 6 bases and J lost 0; bases outside the gene matches: 10. This CDR3 is 16 amino acids long. CDR3 protein: CASRLEGTGGSYEQYF. For the CDR3, the DNA is TGTGCCAGCAGGCTCGAGGGTACAGGGGGCTCCTACGAGCAGTACTTC.

This clone has just one count. The chain employs TRBV7-9 and TRBJ1-6; no clear D gene. Trimming pared 4 bases from V and 12 bases from J, leaving 13 bases between. Germline V gives CDR1 SEHNR, CDR2 FQNEAQ (reference sequence). The CDR3 contains 13 residues. CDR3 region: CASSSDPGLPLHF. CDR3 sequence (DNA): TGTGCCAGCAGCTCCGACCCAGGACTACCCCTCCACTTT.

This rearrangement joins TRBV5-4 to TRBJ2-1; 14 bases agree with TRBD2. The germline gives CDR1 SGHNT, CDR2 YYREEE (reference sequence). After removal of 4 bases from V and 4 bases from J, the junction contained 7 bases not matched to a gene. The CDR3 runs 17 residues. The CDR3 DNA is TGTGCCAGCAGCCCGGGACTAGCGGGGGCCATATACAATGAGCAGTTCTTC. This gives the protein CASSPGLAGAIYNEQFF.

J is TRBJ2-3 and V is TRBV4-1; weak D call: TRBD2 (6 bases). This CDR3 contains 16 residues. Deletions cut 6 bases from V and 0 bases from J, with 16 bases between. In germline, CDR1 is MGHRA, CDR2 YSYEKL. The CDR3 loop reads CASSPGLLPSTDTQYF. The CDR3, as DNA: TGCGCCAGCAGTCCGGGACTTTTACCTAGCACAGATACGCAGTATTTT.

V gene TRBV11-3 combines with J gene TRBJ2-2, with 11 bases lining up with TRBD1. In germline, CDR1 is SGHNT, CDR2 YENEEA. This CDR3 spans 15 amino acids. The V gene end was trimmed by 6 bases and the J gene end by 7 bases; junction bases not matched to a gene: 7. CDR3 protein: CASRSGTGGHGELFF. The CDR3 DNA reads as TGTGCCAGCAGATCCGGGACAGGGGGACACGGGGAGCTGTTTTTT.

DNA of the CDR3: TGTGCCAGCAGTTCCAGGACTAGCGGTTCCTACGAGCAGTACTTC. Translating gives CASSSRTSGSYEQYF. The chain couples TRBV27 to TRBJ2-7; 10 nucleotides match TRBD2. Germline assignment: CDR1 MNHEY and CDR2 SMNVEV (reference sequence). The V segment lost 4 bases and the J segment 1 base; nucleotides outside the gene matches: 4. There are 15 residues in the CDR3.

This clone appeared a single time. J is TRBJ2-6 and V is TRBV13; possibly TRBD1 for D (6 bases). The CDR3 is 16 residues long. V was pared by 5 bases and J by 4 bases, with 15 bases between. CDR1 is PRHDT, CDR2 FYEKMQ, per germline (reference sequence). CDR3 bases: TGTGCCAGCAGCCCCACAGGGAGAGCCGGGGCCAACGTCCTGACTTTC. Encoded protein: CASSPTGRAGANVLTF.

The V call is TRBV4-3, the J call TRBJ1-2; D uncertain. Germline V gene lookup returns CDR1 LGHNA and CDR2 YSLEER. This CDR3 has 15 amino acids. The V end lost 0 bases, the J end lost 0 bases, and 8 bases lay between the germline ends. The CDR3 nucleotides are TGCGCCAGCAGCCAAGATCTAGACCCTAACTATGGCTACACCTTC. Its protein product is CASSQDLDPNYGYTF.

The chain has TRBV28 and TRBJ2-7; D gene ambiguous. CDR1 and CDR2 from the germline V gene are MDHEN and SYDVKM. This CDR3 comprises 15 residues. The V end was cut by 8 bases, the J end by 3 bases, with 20 bases between. Written as DNA, the CDR3 is TGTGCCAGCCGTCTTCGTGTCGTCCCCTACTACGAGCAGTACTTC. It codes for CASRLRVVPYYEQYF.

The V gene is TRBV21-1, the J gene TRBJ1-2; whether TRBD1, the table's D call, matches the DNA was not checked. TRBV21-1 is a listed pseudogene. The CDR3 sequence is 12 residues long. In DNA, the CDR3 is TGTGCCAGCGCAAGGGGACAAGAAGGCTACACCTTC. Protein product: CASARGQEGYTF.

The chain has TRBV19 and TRBJ1-3; D might be TRBD1 (6 bases). CDR3 size: 14 residues. Deletions cut 5 bases from V and 0 bases from J, with 8 bases between. Germline V gene data show CDR1 as LNHDA and CDR2 as SQIVND (reference sequence). The CDR3 coding sequence is TGTGCCAGTAGTGGACAGCACTCTGGAAACACCATATATTTT. Translating it yields CASSGQHSGNTIYF.

The CDR3 DNA reads TGTGCCTGGACCCCCCGTTTGTGGGGATCTAGCGGAAACACCATATATTTT. Its translation is CAWTPRLWGSSGNTIYF. The chain has TRBV30 and TRBJ1-3; no reliable D call. There are 17 residues in the CDR3. V dropped 4 bases and J dropped 4 bases, with 23 bases sitting between them. Germline-derived CDR1 and CDR2 are GTSNPN and SVGIG (reference sequence).

The chain couples TRBV19 to TRBJ1-5; D is perhaps TRBD1 (5 bases). Germline V CDR1 and CDR2: LNHDA, SQIVND (reference sequence). Trimming removed 4 bases at V and 4 bases at J, with 14 bases between. The CDR3 runs 15 residues. CDR3 in amino acids: CASSTGWGENQPQHF. The DNA for the CDR3 is TGTGCCAGTAGTACGGGGTGGGGGGAAAATCAGCCCCAGCATTTT.

The rearrangement joins TRBV4-1 to TRBJ2-7; 7 bases line up with TRBD1. The germline gives CDR1 MGHRA, CDR2 YSYEKL. The CDR3 is made up of 14 amino acids. Trimming took 4 bases from V and 0 from J; bases not matched to a gene: 3. CDR3 sequence (DNA): TGCGCCAGCAGCCCCCGGGACAGCTCCTACGAGCAGTACTTC. Translated: CASSPRDSSYEQYF.

The chain combines TRBV15 with TRBJ2-3, with D unresolved. CDR1 is LNHNV and CDR2 is YYDKDF in the germline V gene (reference sequence). V was clipped by 4 bases and J by 2 bases, with 13 bases between them. The CDR3 length is 15 residues. The CDR3 sequence is CATSTPGGFTDTQYF. The CDR3 coding sequence is TGTGCCACCAGCACCCCCGGCGGATTCACAGATACGCAGTATTTT. Full variable domain (outside the CDR3, taken from reference TRBV15 and TRBJ2-3): DAMVIQNPRYQVTQFGKPVTLSCSQTLNHNVMYWYQQKSSQAPKLLFHYYDKDFNNEADTPDNFQSRRPNTSFCFLDIRSPGLGDTAMYLCATSTPGGFTDTQYFGPGTRLTVL.

The chain links TRBV6-4 to TRBJ1-5; D is possibly TRBD1 (5 bases). The CDR3 is made up of 15 amino acids. The germline V gene has CDR1 MRHNA and CDR2 SNTAGT. Trimming shortened V by 6 bases and J by 2 bases, and 14 bases separated the two germline ends. The CDR3 sequence: CASSPRVGGNQPQHF. The CDR3 DNA reads as TGTGCCAGCAGCCCCAGGGTTGGTGGCAATCAGCCCCAGCATTTT.

This chain uses TRBV20-1 with TRBJ2-3; TRBD2 might be the D (6 bases). This CDR3 is 13 amino acids long. Germline V lookup: CDR1 DFQATT, CDR2 SNEGSKA (reference sequence). Trimming removed 6 bases from V and 2 bases from J, with 12 bases in between. CDR3 sequence reads: CSASSGVTDTQYF. The CDR3 region has the DNA TGCAGTGCCAGTTCGGGGGTCACAGATACGCAGTATTTT.